The T cell receptor beta chain described here comes from a study of tumor-infiltrating lymphocytes in localized non-small cell lung cancer. Broader study findings: Available tissue quantity limited TCR sequencing to a patient subset.

A remark on this clone: Its antigen is unknown.

Here immunoSEQ multiplex PCR was the method, and the copy in TCRdb shows in-frame clones only, minus some. This sample carries around 25,000 clones, approximately 70% of them seen once, and the ten largest clones take around 6%. The sequence derives from a human donor with non-small cell lung cancer. The sample taken for sequencing was lung tumor tissue.

The chain's CDR3 is CASRFWTGRWQPQHF. The CDR3 nucleotides are TGTGCAAGTCGCTTTTGGACAGGGCGATGGCAGCCCCAGCATTTT. The gene calls are TRBV12-2 and TRBJ1-5; the table names TRBD1, a call not compared with the DNA. TRBV12-2 counts as a pseudogene. This CDR3 region has 15 residues.